This entry concerns a single T cell receptor (beta chain). Germline V gene lookup returns CDR1 SGHRS and CDR2 YFSETQ. The CDR3 has 14 amino acids. V lost 1 base and J lost 5, with 12 bases in between. This sample is drawn from a study of blood T cell repertoires in COVID-19. For the study at large: The cDNA or gDNA used as material had been derived from T cells, B-cell-depleted T cells, or PBMCs.

As originally analysed: Amplification of reference gene primers was used by the study to estimate nucleated cell counts. Sequencing used immunoSEQ multiplex PCR; TCRdb keeps in-frame clones, though not all of them. The V and J calls and clone size were taken over from that table, and D and trimming were inferred from the DNA. The table includes approximately 250,000 clones, 84% detected once. The sequence derives from a woman between 40 and 50 years old who had recovered from COVID-19. What was sequenced was peripheral blood. This sequence joins TRBV5-1 and TRBJ2-5; tentatively, D is TRBD2 (7 bases). The CDR3 region has the DNA TGCGCCAGCAGCTTGACGGGGGGCCGGGAGACCCAGTACTTC. Translating it yields CASSLTGGRETQYF.